This T cell receptor (beta chain) comes out of a study of blood T cell repertoires in COVID-19. Original handling: How many nucleated cells were present was estimated from reference gene primer amplification. Repertoires were generated with immunoSEQ multiplex PCR, while TCRdb's copy carries only in-frame clones and drops some. V, J and clone size are taken as reported in that table, and D and trimming were inferred from the DNA itself. The sample has around 170,000 clones, around 74% seen once. V dropped 0 bases and J dropped 5 bases, with 10 bases sitting between them. The CDR3 sequence is 13 residues long. Germline-derived CDR1 and CDR2 are GTSNPN and SVGIG (reference sequence).

The TCR comes from an elderly woman with acute or convalescent COVID-19. V usage is TRBV30 and J usage is TRBJ2-5; D may be TRBD1 (5 bases). The sequencing sample was made of peripheral blood. The CDR3 protein is CAWSVQDRETQYF. The CDR3 nucleotides are TGTGCCTGGAGTGTACAGGACCGGGAGACCCAGTACTTC.